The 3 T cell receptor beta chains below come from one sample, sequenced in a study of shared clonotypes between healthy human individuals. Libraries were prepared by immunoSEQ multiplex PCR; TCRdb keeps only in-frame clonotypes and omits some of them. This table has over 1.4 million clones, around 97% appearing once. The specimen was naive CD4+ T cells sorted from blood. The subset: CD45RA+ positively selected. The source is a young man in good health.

CDR3 protein: CSARSARINEQFF. Written as DNA, the CDR3 is TGCAGCGCGCGGTCGGCAAGGATAAATGAGCAGTTCTTC. The chain recombines TRBV29-1 with TRBJ2-1; no definite D call. This CDR3 comprises 13 residues. Deletions cut 7 bases from V and 7 bases from J, with 17 bases between. Germline CDR1 SQVTM, CDR2 ANQGSEA.

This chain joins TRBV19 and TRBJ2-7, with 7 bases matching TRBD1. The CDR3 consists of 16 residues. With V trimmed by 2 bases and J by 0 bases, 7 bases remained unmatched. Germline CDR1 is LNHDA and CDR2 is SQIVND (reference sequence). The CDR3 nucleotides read TGTGCCAGTAGTATAATGGGACAGCGTAGCTCCTACGAGCAGTACTTC. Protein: CASSIMGQRSSYEQYF.

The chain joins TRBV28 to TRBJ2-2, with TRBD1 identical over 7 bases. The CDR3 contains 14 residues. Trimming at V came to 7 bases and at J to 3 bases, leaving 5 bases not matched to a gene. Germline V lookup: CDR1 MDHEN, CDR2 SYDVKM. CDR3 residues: CASKGQTDTGELFF. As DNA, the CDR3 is TGTGCCAGCAAGGGACAGACAGACACCGGGGAGCTGTTTTTT.